This T cell receptor (beta chain) derives from a study of cytomegalovirus exposure and HLA in healthy donors. Primers: 60 Vbeta forward and 13 Jbeta reverse. Profiled with immunoSEQ multiplex PCR; TCRdb holds only in-frame clones, not every one. This table holds 60,000 or so clones, around 90% found once. The CDR3 extends over 13 amino acids. Germline V gene data show CDR1 as MNHEY and CDR2 as SVGAGI. V was shortened by 8 bases and J by 2 bases, with 13 bases between the two germline ends. The receptor's source is a man aged 25-45 years in good health and CMV-seropositive. The sequenced sample consisted of PBMCs. The V call is TRBV6-5, the J call TRBJ2-7; possibly TRBD2 for D (7 bases). The CDR3, as DNA: TGTGCCAGCGAGCGGGACATCACCTACGAGCAGTACTTC. It is translated as CASERDITYEQYF.